This T cell receptor beta chain was recorded in a study of blood T cell repertoires in COVID-19. The overall study: Nucleic acid was either cDNA or gDNA, and it came from T cells, B-cell-depleted T cells, or PBMCs.

The V gene end was trimmed by 4 bases and the J gene end by 2 bases; junction bases not matched to a gene: 3. The germline V gene has CDR1 SNHLY and CDR2 FYNNEI. This CDR3 contains 15 residues. Authors' methods: Amplification of reference gene primers was used by the study to estimate nucleated cell counts. TCRdb's copy holds only in-frame clones and misses some; the assay was immunoSEQ multiplex PCR. The V and J calls and clone size were taken over from that table, and D and trimming were inferred from the DNA. The table includes over 150,000 clones, around four fifths detected once. The chain employs TRBV2 and TRBJ2-3, with TRBD2 identical over 10 bases. The clonotype was recovered from an elderly woman with COVID-19, enrolled during active disease. Sample: peripheral blood. The CDR3 region has the DNA TGTGCCAGCAGTGGCGGACTAGCGGTCACAGATACGCAGTATTTT. This gives the protein CASSGGLAVTDTQYF.